Listed below are T cell receptor beta chains from one sample, sequenced in a study of tumor-infiltrating lymphocytes in primary liver carcinoma. TCRdb fed the multiplex PCR reads into MiXCR, producing one record per CDR3 protein. The repertoire holds approximately 310,000 distinct CDR3 sequences, with 55% to 65% as singletons. Sequencing input: peripheral blood. The source is a man between 35 and 55 years old with primary liver carcinoma and hepatitis B virus infection. The CDR3 runs from the conserved cysteine through the conserved F or W. Fields, in order: J gene, D gene, clone size, V gene, CDR3 DNA, CDR3 protein. D genes are given only for firm matches. Clone size is given for some rows only: seen once, a few or many times, or a class if the clone is expanded.

TRBJ2-3 | . | . | TRBV29-1 | TGCAGCGTTGAAGGGACTTGGGAGCTTAGCACATATACGCAGTATTTT | CSVEGTWELSTYTQYF
TRBJ2-1 | . | . | TRBV6-2/TRBV6-3 | TGTGCCAGCATCCGCGATACAGGATTTTACAATGAGCAGTTCTTC | CASIRDTGFYNEQFF
TRBJ2-5 | TRBD1 | . | TRBV11-2 | TGTGCCAGCATGAGACAGGGGGAGACCCAATACTTC | CASMRQGETQYF
TRBJ1-2 | . | many | TRBV12-3/TRBV12-4 | TGTGCCAGCACCTCGGCGAAGGTAGTGGCAAACTATGGCTACACCTTC | CASTSAKVVANYGYTF
TRBJ2-2 | . | . | TRBV29-1 | TGCAGCGTCGACTCCGGGTCGGCTCGGGGCACCGGGGAGCTTTTTTTT | CSVDSGSARGTGELFF
TRBJ2-7 | . | few | TRBV6-1 | TGTGCCAGCAGTGAGTACGAGCAGTACTTC | CASSEYEQYF
TRBJ2-1 | . | . | TRBV5-1 | TGCGCCAGCACGGGAGACGGGTCCTACAATGAGCAGTTCTTC | CASTGDGSYNEQFF
TRBJ2-1 | TRBD2 | . | TRBV28 | TGTGCCAGCAGTTCCTTCGGGACTAGCGGGACGGTTGATGAGCAGTTCTTC | CASSSFGTSGTVDEQFF
TRBJ2-3 | . | . | TRBV11-1 | TGTGCCAGCGGCTTAACGGAAGGAGAAGATACGCAGTATTTT | CASGLTEGEDTQYF
TRBJ1-1 | . | many | TRBV12-3/TRBV12-4 | TGTGCCAGCAGGTATGTGACGGCTGAAGCTTTCTTT | CASRYVTAEAFF
TRBJ1-2 | . | . | TRBV28 | TGTGCCAGCAAAAGGGTGGGGTCAAACTATGGCTACACCTTC | CASKRVGSNYGYTF
TRBJ1-5 | TRBD1 | few | TRBV6-7 | TGTGCCAGCAGTTATTCGATCCGGGACAGGGGTGTTGGGGGCGGCAGTCAGCCCCAGCATTTT | CASSYSIRDRGVGGGSQPQHF
TRBJ2-7 | . | few | TRBV5-1 | TGCGCCAGCAGCTTGGAGTCGTTTACCTACGAGCAGTACTTC | CASSLESFTYEQYF
TRBJ2-7 | . | . | TRBV10-2 | TGCGCCAGCAGCTACAGGGGGGGTCCCCACGAGCAATACTTC | CASSYRGGPHEQYF
TRBJ2-7 | . | many | TRBV29-1 | TGCAGCGTTGGGGAGGTAAACGAGCAGTACTTC | CSVGEVNEQYF
TRBJ2-7 | . | . | TRBV2 | TGTGCCAGCAGTCCCCTGTCCGGGGCGGTCTCCTACGAGCAGTACTTC | CASSPLSGAVSYEQYF
TRBJ2-3 | TRBD2 | . | TRBV7-8 | TGCGCCAGCAGCTACGGACTAGCGGCCGACACAGATACGCAGTATTTT | CASSYGLAADTDTQYF
TRBJ2-1 | . | few | TRBV5-4 | TGTGCCAGCAGCTCAACCGGGAGCAGGGAGCAGTTCTTC | CASSSTGSREQFF
TRBJ2-1 | TRBD1 | many | TRBV6-2/TRBV6-3 | TGTGCCAGCACCCTGGGACAGGGGGCCTTCTATGAGCAGTTCTTC | CASTLGQGAFYEQFF
TRBJ2-5 | . | . | TRBV14 | TGTGCCAGCAACCGTCAGAGGGGTGAGACCCAGTACTTC | CASNRQRGETQYF
TRBJ2-7 | . | . | TRBV29-1 | TGCAGCGTTGAAGATTCCGGCACGATTTACGAGCAGTACTTC | CSVEDSGTIYEQYF
TRBJ2-7 | TRBD1 | . | TRBV30 | TGTGCCTGGAACCGGGACAGGGGAAGCTACGAGCAGTACTTC | CAWNRDRGSYEQYF
TRBJ2-2 | TRBD2 | . | TRBV12-3/TRBV12-4 | TGTTCCAGCAGTTTTCAGGGACTAGCGGACACCTGGGAGCTGTTTTTT | CSSSFQGLADTWELFF
TRBJ2-5 | TRBD2 | few | TRBV5-1 | TGCGCCAGCAGCTTGGACGGGAGGGCCCAAGAGACCCAGTACTTC | CASSLDGRAQETQYF
TRBJ2-5 | TRBD2 | few | TRBV4-1 | TGTGCCAGCAGCCAAGATCCGCCTAGCGGGGCTGAGACCCAGTACTTC | CASSQDPPSGAETQYF
TRBJ2-1 | . | many | TRBV11-2 | TGTGCCAGCAGCCCCTACAATGAGCAGTTCTTC | CASSPYNEQFF
TRBJ1-3 | . | many | TRBV30 | TGTGCCTGGATTACCGGAAACACCATATATTTT | CAWITGNTIYF
TRBJ1-4 | . | few | TRBV6-1 | TGTGCCAGCAGTGAAGCGTCGGTCACAACTAATGAAAAACTGTTTTTT | CASSEASVTTNEKLFF
TRBJ2-5 | TRBD1 | . | TRBV2 | TGTGCCAGCAGTGCGACAGGGGGAGGAGAGACCCAGTACTTC | CASSATGGGETQYF
TRBJ2-2 | . | . | TRBV5-4 | TGTGCCAGCTGTCCCGGGACATGGAGGAACACCGGGGAGCTGTTTTTT | CASCPGTWRNTGELFF
TRBJ1-1 | . | many | TRBV6-7 | TGTGCCAGCAGTTACTCTGAACAGGGCATGAACACTGAAGCTTTCTTT | CASSYSEQGMNTEAFF
TRBJ2-2 | TRBD1 | . | TRBV5-6 | TGTGCCAGCGGCTCCTGGACAGGAGTCACAGGGGAGCTGTTTTTT | CASGSWTGVTGELFF
TRBJ2-1 | . | . | TRBV11-1 | TGCGCCGGCAGCGACTCCAGCTCATCCTACAATGAGCAGTTCTTC | CAGSDSSSSYNEQFF
TRBJ2-1 | TRBD2 | . | TRBV11-3 | TGTGCCAGCAGCTTAGTTGCAACGGGAGGGCCGGATGAGCAGTTCTTC | CASSLVATGGPDEQFF
TRBJ2-2 | TRBD2 | few | TRBV5-4 | TGTGCCAGCAGCTTGCTAGCGGGACCCACCGGGGAGCTGTTTTTT | CASSLLAGPTGELFF
TRBJ2-7 | . | once | TRBV5-1 | TGCGCCAGCAGCCCGAGACAACTGGGGAGCTCCTACGAGCAGTACTTC | CASSPRQLGSSYEQYF
TRBJ2-3 | . | . | TRBV29-1 | TGCAGCGGAATCGAGAGGGGGGGGGGCACAGATACGCAGTATTTT | CSGIERGGGTDTQYF
TRBJ1-5 | TRBD1 | once | TRBV10-3 | TGTGCCATCAGTGACTATTTACAGGGGGCCCGAAATCAGCCCCAGCATTTT | CAISDYLQGARNQPQHF
TRBJ1-4 | TRBD1 | once | TRBV29-1 | TGCTGCGTTTTTGTCGGGACAGGGGGCGAAAAACTGTTTTTT | CCVFVGTGGEKLFF
TRBJ2-3 | . | . | TRBV5-1 | TGCGCCAGCAGCATGGGCCCTTTGGGGGATACGCAGTATTTT | CASSMGPLGDTQYF
TRBJ2-5 | . | few | TRBV12-5 | TGTGCTAGTGGTGTTTCGGGGGAGACCCAGTACTTC | CASGVSGETQYF
TRBJ2-7 | TRBD1 | . | TRBV5-4 | TGTGCCAGCAGCTTGCCCGGCGACAGGGTCTACGAGCAGTACTTC | CASSLPGDRVYEQYF
TRBJ2-1 | TRBD2 | . | TRBV14 | TGTGCCAGCAGCCAGTTAGTGGGAGGGTACAATGGGCAGTTCTTC | CASSQLVGGYNGQFF
TRBJ2-3 | TRBD2 | many | TRBV6-2/TRBV6-3 | TGTGCCAGCAGCCCAGACCCGGGACTACGCACAGATACGCAGTATTTT | CASSPDPGLRTDTQYF
TRBJ2-1 | . | . | TRBV6-2/TRBV6-3 | TGTGCCAGCAGTTACCTCCCAGGAGACTACCCAGGCGATGAGCAGTTCTTC | CASSYLPGDYPGDEQFF
TRBJ1-6 | TRBD1 | . | TRBV11-2 | TGTACCAGCACCTTGCCAGGGGGTTCACCCCTCCACTTT | CTSTLPGGSPLHF
TRBJ2-1 | TRBD2 | . | TRBV11-2 | TGTGCCAGCAGCTTTATGCGAGCGGGAGGGATATACAATGAGCAGTTCTTC | CASSFMRAGGIYNEQFF
TRBJ2-6 | . | few | TRBV5-1 | TGCGCCAGCAGCTTCCGGGGCGCTGGGGCCAACGTCCTGACTTTC | CASSFRGAGANVLTF
TRBJ2-7 | TRBD1 | many | TRBV6-5 | TGTGCCAGCAGTCAGGTGACAGGGGTGGGCGAGCAGTACTTC | CASSQVTGVGEQYF
TRBJ2-7 | . | . | TRBV6-6 | TGTGCCAGCACCCGCATCGACGGATCCTACGAGCGGTACTTC | CASTRIDGSYERYF